The subject of this entry is one T cell receptor beta chain. Sequencing was performed with immunoSEQ multiplex PCR; in TCRdb, only in-frame clones are kept and a portion is missing. The data contain roughly 73,000 clones, around 88% of them singletons. This sample is part of a study of OX40 agonist ivuxolimab in advanced cancers. The overall study: Patients received ivuxolimab, an intravenous treatment, every 2 weeks at 0.01 to 10 mg/kg.

The germline gives CDR1 SEHNR, CDR2 FQNEAQ (reference sequence). This CDR3 comprises 14 residues. Trimming removed 3 bases at V and 5 bases at J, with 13 bases between. The sequencing here drew on CD4+ or CD8+ T cells sorted from blood, taken in a trial of the OX40 agonist ivuxolimab. This receptor was obtained from an adult with an advanced solid tumor such as melanoma, head and neck, liver or kidney cancer. The chain combines TRBV7-9 with TRBJ2-5, with D possibly being TRBD1 (6 bases). CDR3 sequence reads: CASSFQGGIETQYF. The CDR3 DNA follows: TGTGCCAGCAGCTTTCAAGGGGGAATTGAGACCCAGTACTTC.